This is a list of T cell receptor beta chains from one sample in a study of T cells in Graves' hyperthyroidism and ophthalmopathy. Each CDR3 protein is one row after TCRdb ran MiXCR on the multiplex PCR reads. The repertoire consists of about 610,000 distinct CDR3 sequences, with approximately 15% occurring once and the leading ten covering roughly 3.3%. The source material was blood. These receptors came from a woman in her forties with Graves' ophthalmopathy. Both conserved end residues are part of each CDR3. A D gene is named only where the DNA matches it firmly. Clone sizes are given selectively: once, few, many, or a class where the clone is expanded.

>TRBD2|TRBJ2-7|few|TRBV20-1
TGCAGTGCTATCTCGGCTAGCGGGAGGAGCTACGAGCAGTACTTC
CSAISASGRSYEQYF
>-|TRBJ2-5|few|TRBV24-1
TGTGCCACCAGTGATTCCGGACACAAAGAGACCCAGTACTTC
CATSDSGHKETQYF
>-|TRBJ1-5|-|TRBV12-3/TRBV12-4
TGTGCCAGCAGTTTCGACAGACTAGAATTTGAGGGGAGCAATCAGCCCCAGCATTTT
CASSFDRLEFEGSNQPQHF
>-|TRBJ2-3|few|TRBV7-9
TGTACCAGCAGCTCAGGGCCGGCTCCTAGCACAGATACGCAGTATTTT
CTSSSGPAPSTDTQYF
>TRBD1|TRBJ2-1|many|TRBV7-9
TGTGCCAGCAGCCCAGGGGGTACCGGGACGACAAGACCGGTCGCTGAGCAGTTCTTC
CASSPGGTGTTRPVAEQFF
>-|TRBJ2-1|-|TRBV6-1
TGTGCCAGCAGAGGGACCGACTTCTCCTACAATGAGCAGTTCTTC
CASRGTDFSYNEQFF
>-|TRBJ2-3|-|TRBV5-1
TGCGCCGGCTCCCGGGGTGAGGCAGATACGCAGTATTTT
CAGSRGEADTQYF
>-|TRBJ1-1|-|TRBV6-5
TGTGCCAGCAGTTACGGAACAGGGTTAGCGGACACTGAAGCTTTCTTT
CASSYGTGLADTEAFF
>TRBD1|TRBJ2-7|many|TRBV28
TGTGCCAGCAGTTCGTCCGGGACAGTTCTCCTCGAGCAGTACTTC
CASSSSGTVLLEQYF
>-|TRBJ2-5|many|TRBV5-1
TGCGCCAGCAGCTTGGCCGCGATGGAGACCCAGTACTTC
CASSLAAMETQYF
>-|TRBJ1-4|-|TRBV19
TGTGCCAGTAACCGGGGCCCCGATGGGGATGATGAAAAACTGTTTTTT
CASNRGPDGDDEKLFF
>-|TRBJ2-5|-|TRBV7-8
TGTGCCAGCAGTCCCGACCCCGAGAGAACCCAGTACTTC
CASSPDPERTQYF
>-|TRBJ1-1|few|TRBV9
TGTGCCAGCAGCGTACGCGTATGGGGTGAAGCTTTCTTT
CASSVRVWGEAFF
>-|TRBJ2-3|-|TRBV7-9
TGTGCCAGCAGCTTCGCCTGGGCCCACCAGATCACAGATACGCAGTATTTT
CASSFAWAHQITDTQYF
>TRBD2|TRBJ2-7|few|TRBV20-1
TGCAGTGCCCACGCCGGGGGGTTCTCCTACGAGCAGTACTTC
CSAHAGGFSYEQYF
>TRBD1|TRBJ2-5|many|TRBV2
TGTGCCAGCAGTGAGAGCAGGGGGGAGACCCAGTACTTC
CASSESRGETQYF
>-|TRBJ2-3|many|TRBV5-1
TGCGCCAGCGGCAGCGGGAGCACAGATACGCAGTATTTT
CASGSGSTDTQYF
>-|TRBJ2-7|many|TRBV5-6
TGTGCCAGCAGCTTGGAGGTCGACTACGAGCAGTACTTC
CASSLEVDYEQYF
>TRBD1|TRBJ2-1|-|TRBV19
TGTGCCAGTAGTATAAAGGGACAGGTCTACAATGAGCAGTTCTTC
CASSIKGQVYNEQFF
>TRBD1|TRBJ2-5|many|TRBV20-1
TGCAGTGCTAGACCAGGACAGGGCGGGGAGACCCAGTACTTC
CSARPGQGGETQYF
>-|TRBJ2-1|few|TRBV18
TGTGCCAGCTCACCAGGGCCTAGCCCCTACAATGAGCAGTTCTTC
CASSPGPSPYNEQFF
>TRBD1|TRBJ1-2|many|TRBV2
TGTGCCAGCAGGTACGGACAGGTAGACTATGGCTACACCTTC
CASRYGQVDYGYTF
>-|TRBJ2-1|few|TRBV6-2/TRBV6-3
TGTGCCAGCAGTTACTCGCGCGTAATCAATGAGCAGTTCTTC
CASSYSRVINEQFF
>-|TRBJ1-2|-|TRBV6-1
TGTGCCAGCAGTGAAGCCGCAGGGAACAACTATGGCTACACCTTC
CASSEAAGNNYGYTF
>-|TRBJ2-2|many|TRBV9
TGTGCCAGCAGCGTAGCTTCGAACACCGGGGAGCTGTTTTTT
CASSVASNTGELFF
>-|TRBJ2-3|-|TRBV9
TGTGCCAGCAACGTAGTCGGCACAGATACGCAGTATTTT
CASNVVGTDTQYF
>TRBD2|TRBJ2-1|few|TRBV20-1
TGCAGTGCTGGGGCCAGGGGTAGCGGGAGGGCCAGACCCTACAATGAGCAGTTCTTC
CSAGARGSGRARPYNEQFF
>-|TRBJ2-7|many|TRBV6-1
TGTGCCAGCAGTGAAGCTGGACCCTCCTACGAGCAGTACTTC
CASSEAGPSYEQYF
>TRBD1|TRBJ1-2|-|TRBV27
TGTGCCAGCCACCCCGACAGGGCCGGGGGCTATGGCTACACCTTC
CASHPDRAGGYGYTF
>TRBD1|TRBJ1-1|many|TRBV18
TGTGCCAGCTCAGCGACAGGGGGCTCAAGTTACACTGAAGCTTTCTTT
CASSATGGSSYTEAFF
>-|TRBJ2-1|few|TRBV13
TGTGCCAGCAGCTCCGATACCACAGGGTACAATGAGCAGTTCTTC
CASSSDTTGYNEQFF
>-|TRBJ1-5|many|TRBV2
TGTGCCAGCAGTGCCGGGATCTATAGCAATCAGCCCCAGCATTTT
CASSAGIYSNQPQHF
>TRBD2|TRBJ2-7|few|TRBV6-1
TGTGCCAGCAGTTCCCGGCCACGGGAGGCGCCGCAGTACTTC
CASSSRPREAPQYF
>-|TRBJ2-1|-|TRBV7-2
TGTGCCAGCACCGACCCCAGGGGGGTAAATGAGCAGTTCTTC
CASTDPRGVNEQFF
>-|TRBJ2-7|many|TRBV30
TGTGCCTGGAGTGTGGCAGGGGCCAGCTACGAGCAGTACTTC
CAWSVAGASYEQYF
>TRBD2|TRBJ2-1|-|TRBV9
TGTGCCAGCAGCGTAGAAGGGCATAGCGGGAGGGCCTACAATGAGCAGTTCTTC
CASSVEGHSGRAYNEQFF
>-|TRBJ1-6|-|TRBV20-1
TGCAGTGCTAGAGACGACCGAAGCGGAATTTCACCCCTCCACTTT
CSARDDRSGISPLHF
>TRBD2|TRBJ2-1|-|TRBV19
TGTGCCAGTAGTATGGAAGCGGGAGGGGGCGGCAGCTCCTACAATGAGCAGTTCTTC
CASSMEAGGGGSSYNEQFF